This is a list of T cell receptor beta chains from one sample in a study of T cell repertoires in cytomegalovirus infection. From the reads, TCRdb called clonotypes with MiXCR, one entry per CDR3 protein. The sample contains hundreds of thousands of distinct CDR3 sequences, roughly 20% of which appear only once. Input material: CD8+ T cells from PBMCs. These receptors were obtained from a human donor in good health (CMV status not recorded). Some clones in this sample may be carry-over from other donors' samples. Both conserved end residues are part of each CDR3. Expanded clones get a size class; other rows say once, few or many, or leave the size out.

TRBV7-3	NA	TRBJ2-3	15	CASSLAPGRPDTQYF
TRBV7-9	NA	TRBJ2-2	16	CASSRQGAVNTGELFF
TRBV7-8	many	TRBJ2-5	16	CASSPQGAGGEETQYF
TRBV7-2	many	TRBJ2-5	14	CASSLAGGPETQYF
TRBV29-1	NA	TRBJ2-7	14	CSVEGDRGSNEQYF
TRBV7-9	NA	TRBJ1-1	14	CASSQVGGNTEAFF
TRBV7-2	many	TRBJ2-1	15	CASSLGQASYNEQFF
TRBV4-1	NA	TRBJ1-1	16	CASSQEWAGMNTEAFF
TRBV2	NA	TRBJ2-3	16	CASSERSRPPSDTQYF
TRBV7-6	few	TRBJ2-7	14	CASSLGSGSYEQYF
TRBV7-9	few	TRBJ1-1	12	CASSLEAGEAFF
TRBV20-1	NA	TRBJ1-2	17	CSARVRDSKTANYGYTF
TRBV12-3/TRBV12-4	few	TRBJ1-1	13	CASSVQGNTEAFF
TRBV7-9	many	TRBJ2-2	17	CASSLPGTSLNTGELFF
TRBV27	NA	TRBJ1-2	15	CASSPSPGTPYGYTF
TRBV28	few	TRBJ2-7	15	CASSFVGGQGNEQYF
TRBV29-1	NA	TRBJ2-2	15	CSVADRVRTNGELFF
TRBV7-9	NA	TRBJ2-1	17	CASSRLAGGLSYNEQFF
TRBV6-6	NA	TRBJ2-7	13	CAADSHNRNEQYF
TRBV5-6	few	TRBJ2-2	13	CASSEVGAGELFF
TRBV2	NA	TRBJ2-7	18	CASSHDQGQPTGLYEQYF
TRBV7-4	many	TRBJ2-7	19	CASSPRTSGDPPTNYEQYF
TRBV24-1	NA	TRBJ2-5	12	CATSEEWETQYF
TRBV13	few	TRBJ1-2	15	CASSIRQTANYGYTF
TRBV27	few	TRBJ2-2	12	CASRGPPGELFF
TRBV20-1	NA	TRBJ2-3	15	CSAQTGEGSTDTQYF
TRBV2	NA	TRBJ2-5	16	CASSETTSGFLETQYF
TRBV7-7	many	TRBJ1-5	15	CASSHRAYSNQPQHF
TRBV14	few	TRBJ2-7	14	CASSPGPDTYEQYF
TRBV7-6	NA	TRBJ2-3	19	CASSLALAGDHTSTDTQYF
TRBV12-3/TRBV12-4	NA	TRBJ2-1	15	CASSPTSDSYNEQFF
TRBV20-1	NA	TRBJ2-1	15	CSAQTAILAFNEQFF
TRBV7-9	NA	TRBJ1-1	15	CASSLGTGESTEAFF
TRBV12-3/TRBV12-4	few	TRBJ2-5	16	CASSTLTSERSPTQYF
TRBV11-2	many	TRBJ2-5	14	CASSLREIGETQYF
TRBV7-8	many	TRBJ2-7	16	CASSLVGQGVFYEQYF
TRBV28	many	TRBJ1-1	15	CASSLYRTSNTEAFF
TRBV20-1	NA	TRBJ2-7	14	CSAPSRTEADEQYF
TRBV6-6	NA	TRBJ2-3	16	CASDQYVAKYTDTQYF
TRBV11-2	NA	TRBJ2-5	15	CASSLTRGQGETQYF
TRBV14	many	TRBJ2-2	15	CASSPRSHNTGELFF
TRBV7-3	NA	TRBJ2-1	16	CASSARLAGGLHEQFF
TRBV28	few	TRBJ2-1	15	CASSYSGGVYNEQFF
TRBV6-2/TRBV6-3	NA	TRBJ1-5	14	CASSYTATGQPQHF
TRBV28	many	TRBJ2-7	14	CASSYSGTDYEQYF
TRBV10-3	NA	TRBJ1-1	14	CAISDWTGITEAFF
TRBV7-9	NA	TRBJ2-1	20	CASSLEGSKIQGPLRREQFF
TRBV6-1	few	TRBJ2-5	17	CASSGPPLAAGEETQYF
TRBV9	NA	TRBJ2-1	17	CASSLLEAGTATNEQFF
TRBV5-5	few	TRBJ2-1	14	CASSLDRTYNEQFF
TRBV27	few	TRBJ2-5	16	CASSSIPQVRQETQYF
TRBV9	once	TRBJ2-3	16	CASSVASGINTDTQYF
TRBV7-6	many	TRBJ1-1	14	CASSPLKTGTEAFF
TRBV28	many	TRBJ1-5	14	CASSPIPLNQPQHF
TRBV12-3/TRBV12-4	NA	TRBJ2-2	16	CASSLVDWRTAGELFF
TRBV5-1	NA	TRBJ1-1	15	CASSVAGTGATEAFF
TRBV11-2	few	TRBJ2-7	13	CASSRGGDYEQYF